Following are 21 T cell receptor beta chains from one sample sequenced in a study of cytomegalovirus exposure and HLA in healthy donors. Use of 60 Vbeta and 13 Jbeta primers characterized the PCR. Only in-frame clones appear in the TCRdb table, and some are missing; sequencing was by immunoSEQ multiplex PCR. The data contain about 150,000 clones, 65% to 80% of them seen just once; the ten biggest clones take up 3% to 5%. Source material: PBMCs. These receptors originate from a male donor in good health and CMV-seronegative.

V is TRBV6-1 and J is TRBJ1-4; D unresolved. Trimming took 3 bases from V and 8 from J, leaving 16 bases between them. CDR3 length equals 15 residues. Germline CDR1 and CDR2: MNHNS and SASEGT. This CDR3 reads CASSDAPGVGEKLFF. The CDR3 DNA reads TGTGCCAGCAGTGACGCCCCCGGGGTCGGGGAAAAACTGTTTTTT.

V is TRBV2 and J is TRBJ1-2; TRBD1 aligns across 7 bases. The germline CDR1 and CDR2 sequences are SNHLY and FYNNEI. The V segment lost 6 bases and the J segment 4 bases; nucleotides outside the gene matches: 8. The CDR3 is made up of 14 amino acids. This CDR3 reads CASSAGGMVYGYTF. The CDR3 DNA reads TGTGCCAGCAGCGCAGGGGGGATGGTCTATGGCTACACCTTC.

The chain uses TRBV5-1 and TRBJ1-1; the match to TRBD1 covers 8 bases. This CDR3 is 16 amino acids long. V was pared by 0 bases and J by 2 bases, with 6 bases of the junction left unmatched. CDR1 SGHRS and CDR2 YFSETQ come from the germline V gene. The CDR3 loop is CASSLGPTGVNTEAFF. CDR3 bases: TGCGCCAGCAGCTTGGGGCCGACAGGGGTAAACACTGAAGCTTTCTTT. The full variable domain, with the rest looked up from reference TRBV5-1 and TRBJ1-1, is KAGVTQTPRYLIKTRGQQVTLSCSPISGHRSVSWYQQTPGQGLQFLFEYFSETQRNKGNFPGRFSGRQFSNSRSEMNVSTLELGDSALYLCASSLGPTGVNTEAFFGQGTRLTVV.

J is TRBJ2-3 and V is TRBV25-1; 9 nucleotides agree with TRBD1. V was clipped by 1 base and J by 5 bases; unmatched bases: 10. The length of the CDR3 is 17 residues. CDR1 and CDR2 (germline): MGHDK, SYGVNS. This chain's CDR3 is CASSELVATGGRDTQYF. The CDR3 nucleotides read TGTGCCAGCAGTGAATTAGTGGCGACAGGGGGGCGAGATACGCAGTATTTT.

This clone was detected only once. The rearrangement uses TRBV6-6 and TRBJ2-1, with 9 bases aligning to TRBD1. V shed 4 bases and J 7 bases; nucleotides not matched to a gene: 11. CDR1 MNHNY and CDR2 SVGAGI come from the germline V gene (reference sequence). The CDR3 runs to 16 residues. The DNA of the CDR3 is TGTGCCAGCAGTTGGAAAGGGACAGGGAAACGGAATGAGCAGTTCTTC. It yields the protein CASSWKGTGKRNEQFF.

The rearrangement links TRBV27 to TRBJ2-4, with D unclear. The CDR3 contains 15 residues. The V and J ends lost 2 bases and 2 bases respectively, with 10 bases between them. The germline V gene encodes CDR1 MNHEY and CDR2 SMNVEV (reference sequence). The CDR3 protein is CASSLESATKNIQYF. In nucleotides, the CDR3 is TGTGCCAGCAGTTTAGAATCTGCGACCAAAAACATTCAGTACTTC.

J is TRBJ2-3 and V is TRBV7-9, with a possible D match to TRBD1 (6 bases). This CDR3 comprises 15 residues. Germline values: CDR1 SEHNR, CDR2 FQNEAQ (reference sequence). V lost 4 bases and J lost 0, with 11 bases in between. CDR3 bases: TGTGCCAGCAGCTCAACAGGGATCAGCACAGATACGCAGTATTTT. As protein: CASSSTGISTDTQYF.

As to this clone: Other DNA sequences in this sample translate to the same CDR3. CDR3 in amino acids: CASSWGGDTGELFF. Written as DNA, the CDR3 is TGCGCCAGCAGCTGGGGGGGGGACACCGGGGAGCTGTTTTTT. The chain carries TRBV5-1 and TRBJ2-2, with TRBD2 matching 7 bases. Trimming took 3 bases from V and 3 from J; bases not matched to a gene: 2. This CDR3 region has 14 residues. Germline-derived CDR1 and CDR2 are SGHRS and YFSETQ.

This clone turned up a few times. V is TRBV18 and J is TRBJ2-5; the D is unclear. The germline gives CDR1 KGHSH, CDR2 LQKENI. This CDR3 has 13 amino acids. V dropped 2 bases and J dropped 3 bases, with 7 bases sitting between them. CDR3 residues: CASSPKLEETQYF. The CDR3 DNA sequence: TGTGCCAGCTCACCAAAGCTAGAAGAGACCCAGTACTTC.

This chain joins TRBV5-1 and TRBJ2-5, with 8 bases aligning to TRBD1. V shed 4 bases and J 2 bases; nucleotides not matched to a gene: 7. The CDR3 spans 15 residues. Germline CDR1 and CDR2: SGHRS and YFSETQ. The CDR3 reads CASSGGTGRQETQYF. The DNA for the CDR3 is TGCGCCAGCAGCGGAGGGACAGGCCGACAAGAGACCCAGTACTTC.

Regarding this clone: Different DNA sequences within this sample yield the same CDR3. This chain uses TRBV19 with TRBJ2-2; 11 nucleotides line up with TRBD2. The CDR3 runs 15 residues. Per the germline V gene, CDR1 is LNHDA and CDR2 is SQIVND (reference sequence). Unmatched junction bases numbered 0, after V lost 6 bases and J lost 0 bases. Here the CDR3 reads CASRLAGANTGELFF. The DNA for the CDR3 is TGTGCCAGTAGACTAGCGGGAGCGAACACCGGGGAGCTGTTTTTT.

The CDR3 nucleotides read TGTGCCAGCAGGACAGGGAGCTCTGGGGCCAACGTCCTGACTTTC. Its translation is CASRTGSSGANVLTF. The chain combines TRBV6-1 with TRBJ2-6, with 7 nucleotides matching TRBD1. The V gene's germline CDR1 is MNHNS and CDR2 SASEGT. After removal of 6 bases from V and 0 bases from J, the junction contained 2 bases not matched to a gene. This CDR3 spans 15 amino acids.

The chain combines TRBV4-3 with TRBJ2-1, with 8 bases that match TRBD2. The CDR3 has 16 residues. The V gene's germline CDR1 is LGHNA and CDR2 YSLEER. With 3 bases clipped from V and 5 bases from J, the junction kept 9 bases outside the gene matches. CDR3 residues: CASSHPGGGRDNEQFF. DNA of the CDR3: TGCGCCAGCAGCCACCCCGGGGGGGGGCGAGACAATGAGCAGTTCTTC.

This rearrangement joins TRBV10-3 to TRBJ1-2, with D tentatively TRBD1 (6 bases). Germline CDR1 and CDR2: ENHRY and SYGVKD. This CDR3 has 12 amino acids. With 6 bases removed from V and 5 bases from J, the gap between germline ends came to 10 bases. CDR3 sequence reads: CAIRDSDYGYTF. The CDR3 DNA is TGTGCCATCAGGGACAGCGATTATGGCTACACCTTC.

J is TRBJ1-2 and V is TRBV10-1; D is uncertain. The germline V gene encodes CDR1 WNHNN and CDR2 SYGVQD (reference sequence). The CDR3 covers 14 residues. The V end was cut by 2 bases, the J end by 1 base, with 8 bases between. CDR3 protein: CASSEGRYNYGYTF. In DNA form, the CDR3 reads TGCGCCAGCAGTGAGGGGAGATATAACTATGGCTACACCTTC.

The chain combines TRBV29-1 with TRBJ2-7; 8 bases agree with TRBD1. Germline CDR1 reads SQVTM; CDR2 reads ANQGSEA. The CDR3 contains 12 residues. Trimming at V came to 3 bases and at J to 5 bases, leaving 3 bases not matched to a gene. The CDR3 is CSVEDRADEQYF. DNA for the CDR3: TGCAGCGTTGAGGACAGGGCGGACGAGCAGTACTTC.

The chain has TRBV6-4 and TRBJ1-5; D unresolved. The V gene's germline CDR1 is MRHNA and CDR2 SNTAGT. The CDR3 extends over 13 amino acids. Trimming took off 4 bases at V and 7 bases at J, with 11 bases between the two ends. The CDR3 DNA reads TGTGCCAGCAGTGCGGGGTCTGAGCAGCCCCAGCATTTT. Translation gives CASSAGSEQPQHF.

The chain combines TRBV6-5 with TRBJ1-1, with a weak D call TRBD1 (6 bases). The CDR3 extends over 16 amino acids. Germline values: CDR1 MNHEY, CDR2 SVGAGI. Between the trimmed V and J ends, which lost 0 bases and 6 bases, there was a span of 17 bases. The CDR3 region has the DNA TGTGCCAGCAGTTACTCGGGGATGGGGGCCCTGGCTGAAGCTTTCTTT. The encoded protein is CASSYSGMGALAEAFF.

CDR3 nucleotide sequence: TGTGCCAGCAGACCTGACAGGAGCCGGGGTACTGAAGCTTTCTTT. Amino acids: CASRPDRSRGTEAFF. V and J are TRBV6-5 and TRBJ1-1; D possibly corresponds to TRBD1 (6 bases). Deletions cut 6 bases from V and 5 bases from J, with 19 bases between. The CDR3 totals 15 residues. Germline V lookup: CDR1 MNHEY, CDR2 SVGAGI.

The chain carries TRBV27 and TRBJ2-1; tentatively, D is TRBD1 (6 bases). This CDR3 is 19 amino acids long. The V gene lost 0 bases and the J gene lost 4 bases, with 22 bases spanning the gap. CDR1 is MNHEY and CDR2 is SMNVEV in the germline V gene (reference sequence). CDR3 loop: CASSLSFTGTQKKYNEQFF. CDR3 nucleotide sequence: TGTGCCAGCAGTTTATCGTTTACCGGGACACAGAAAAAATACAATGAGCAGTTCTTC.

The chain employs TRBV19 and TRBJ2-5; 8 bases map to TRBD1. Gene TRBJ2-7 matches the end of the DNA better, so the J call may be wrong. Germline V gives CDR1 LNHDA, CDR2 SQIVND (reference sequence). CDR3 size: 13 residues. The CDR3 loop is CASSAGGFYEQYF. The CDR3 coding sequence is TGTGCCAGTAGTGCAGGGGGCTTCTACGAGCAGTACTTC.